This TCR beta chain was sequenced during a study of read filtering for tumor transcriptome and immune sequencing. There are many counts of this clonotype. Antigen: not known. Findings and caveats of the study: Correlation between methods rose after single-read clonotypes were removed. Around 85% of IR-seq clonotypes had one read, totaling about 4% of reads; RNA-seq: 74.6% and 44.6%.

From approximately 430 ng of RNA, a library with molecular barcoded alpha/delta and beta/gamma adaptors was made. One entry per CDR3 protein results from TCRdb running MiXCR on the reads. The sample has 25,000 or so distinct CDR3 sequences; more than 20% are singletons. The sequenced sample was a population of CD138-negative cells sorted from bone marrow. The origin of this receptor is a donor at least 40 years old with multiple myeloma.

The CDR3 DNA reads TGTGCCAGCGGGACTAGCGTCTACAATGAGCAGTTCTTC. It codes for CASGTSVYNEQFF. The chain couples TRBV2 to TRBJ2-1; TRBD2 matches at 10 bases. This CDR3 contains 13 residues. Germline CDR1 SNHLY, CDR2 FYNNEI. The trim removed 8 bases at V and 3 bases at J, leaving 1 base unmatched.